This T cell receptor beta chain is drawn from a study of blood T cell repertoires in COVID-19. Study at large: Specimens from acute and convalescent COVID-19 originated in the United States, Italy and Spain.

In the study's own analysis: Scientists estimated how many nucleated cells there were by amplifying reference gene primers. The assay was immunoSEQ multiplex PCR, and TCRdb's table has in-frame clones only and misses some. That table supplies the V and J calls and clone size; D and trimming were determined from the DNA. The sample records 98,000 or so clones, around 85% being singletons. This clone has more than one count but fewer than ten. V was shortened by 0 bases and J by 16 bases, with 14 bases between the two germline ends. This CDR3 is 13 amino acids long. CDR1 is SGDLS, CDR2 YYNGEE, per germline.

The sequence was obtained from a woman of 80 years or more with active or convalescent COVID-19. The specimen sequenced was peripheral blood. The chain links TRBV9 to TRBJ1-6; D is uncertain. The CDR3 DNA follows: TGTGCCAGCAGCGTAGGCTGGGGAGAGGCTCTCCACTTT. It encodes CASSVGWGEALHF.